This T cell receptor (beta chain) was identified in a study of T cell changes during pregnancy in multiple sclerosis. The V segment lost 2 bases and the J segment 2 bases; nucleotides outside the gene matches: 3. CDR1 is SGHDT, CDR2 YYEEEE, per germline. This CDR3 contains 14 residues. TCRdb's copy holds only in-frame clones and misses some; the assay was immunoSEQ multiplex PCR. In the table there are tens of thousands of clones, about 87% of which are singletons. This sequence was found in a female donor with multiple sclerosis, enrolled in a pregnancy study. The rearrangement joins TRBV5-6 to TRBJ1-2; TRBD1 agrees at 7 bases. Material: CD8+ T cells from peripheral blood mononuclear cells, obtained in the first trimester of pregnancy. CDR3: CASSLRTGNYGYTF. The DNA for the CDR3 is TGTGCCAGCAGCTTACGGACAGGCAACTATGGCTACACCTTC.